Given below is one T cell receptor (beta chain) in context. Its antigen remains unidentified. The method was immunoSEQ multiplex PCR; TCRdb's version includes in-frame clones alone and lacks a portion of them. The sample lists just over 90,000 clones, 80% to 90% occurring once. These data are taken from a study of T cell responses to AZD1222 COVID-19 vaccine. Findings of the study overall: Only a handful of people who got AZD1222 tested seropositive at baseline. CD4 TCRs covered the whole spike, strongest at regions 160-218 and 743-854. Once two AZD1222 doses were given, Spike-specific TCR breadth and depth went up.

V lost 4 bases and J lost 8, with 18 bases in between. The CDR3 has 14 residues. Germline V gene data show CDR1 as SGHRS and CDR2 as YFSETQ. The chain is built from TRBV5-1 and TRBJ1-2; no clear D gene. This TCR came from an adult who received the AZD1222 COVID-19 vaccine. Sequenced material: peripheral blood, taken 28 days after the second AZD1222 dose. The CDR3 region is CASSPSLSVWGYTF. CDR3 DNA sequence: TGCGCCAGCAGCCCGTCCCTTTCCGTCTGGGGCTACACCTTC.